These 18 T cell receptor beta chains were all obtained from the same sample, sequenced in a study of CD8+ T cells in alopecia areata. It was cDNA, reverse transcribed from extracted RNA, that served as the sequencing template. Data came from immunoSEQ multiplex PCR; TCRdb stores just in-frame clones and leaves some out. The sample lists more than 100,000 clones, approximately 58% occurring once. Sequencing was done on a sample of CD4+ T cells sorted from blood. The receptors originated from a human donor in good health.

This chain connects TRBV25-1 to TRBJ2-6; D not resolved. V dropped 4 bases and J dropped 0 bases, with 7 bases sitting between them. There are 15 residues in the CDR3. Germline V gene sequence: CDR1 MGHDK, CDR2 SYGVNS. In DNA, the CDR3 is TGTGCCAGCAGTGGAAGGAACTCTGGGGCCAACGTCCTGACTTTC. Residues: CASSGRNSGANVLTF.

The chain links TRBV25-1 to TRBJ1-4; D gene unclear. CDR3 length: 14 amino acids. Trimming stripped 6 bases from V and 2 bases from J, with 10 bases between. The germline V gene encodes CDR1 MGHDK and CDR2 SYGVNS. The CDR3 nucleotides read TGTGCCAGCAGCACTCCGGGGACTAATGAAAAACTGTTTTTT. Encoded protein: CASSTPGTNEKLFF.

The table lists this clone with a count of one. The chain uses TRBV5-1 and TRBJ2-7; the D call may be TRBD1 or TRBD2 (6 bases each). The CDR3 length is 15 residues. Deletions cut 4 bases from V and 3 bases from J, with 17 bases between. Per germline, CDR1 SGHRS and CDR2 YFSETQ. The DNA of the CDR3 is TGCGCCAGCAGCCTGCACAGGGTGGGGGGCTACGAGCAGTACTTC. Translating gives CASSLHRVGGYEQYF.

The chain uses TRBV10-3 and TRBJ2-1; perhaps TRBD1 as D (5 bases). This CDR3 has 11 residues. V lost 11 bases to trimming and J lost 4 bases, with 9 bases between them. Germline V gene data show CDR1 as ENHRY and CDR2 as SYGVKD. CDR3: CAATGYNEQFF. In DNA, the CDR3 is TGTGCCGCCACAGGTTACAATGAGCAGTTCTTC.

V gene TRBV12-5 combines with J gene TRBJ1-5; D remains ambiguous. The germline gives CDR1 LGHNT, CDR2 FRNRAP. V lost 0 bases and J lost 5, with 17 bases in between. The length of the CDR3 is 17 residues. CDR3 coding DNA: TGTGCTAGTGGTTTGGTACTGGGGAACTCACCGGATCAGCCCCAGCATTTT. Its protein product is CASGLVLGNSPDQPQHF.

This clone was observed a few times. V and J are TRBV29-1 and TRBJ1-1, with D perhaps TRBD1 (6 bases). Trimming left V 0 bases short and J 4 bases short, with 15 bases between. CDR1 and CDR2 (germline): SQVTM, ANQGSEA. The CDR3 runs 15 residues. In DNA, the CDR3 is TGCAGCGTTGAAGATCAAATTTTACAGGGCACTGAAGCTTTCTTT. This translates into CSVEDQILQGTEAFF.

The genes are TRBV5-6 and TRBJ2-3; no reliable D call. The CDR3 length is 11 residues. Looked up from germline, CDR1 is SGHDT and CDR2 is YYEEEE. The V end lost 1 base, the J end lost 3 bases, and 0 bases lay between the germline ends. DNA for the CDR3: TGTGCCAGCAGCTTGACAGATACGCAGTATTTT. It codes for CASSLTDTQYF.

The chain links TRBV6-6 to TRBJ1-6; TRBD1 aligns across 7 bases. The V gene's germline CDR1 is MNHNY and CDR2 SVGAGI (reference sequence). The CDR3 is 12 amino acids. The V gene end was trimmed by 7 bases and the J gene end by 10 bases; junction bases not matched to a gene: 4. Here the CDR3 reads CASTLQGSPLHF. The DNA for the CDR3 is TGTGCCAGCACTCTACAGGGGTCACCCCTCCACTTT.

This clone was observed a few times. As DNA, the CDR3 is TGTGCCATCAGCGCGGCCGGGACTAGCGGGACGAGTGAGCAGTTCTTC. It codes for CAISAAGTSGTSEQFF. This chain links TRBV10-3 with TRBJ2-1; TRBD2 agrees at 13 bases. V dropped 6 bases and J dropped 9; count of bases not matched to a gene: 11. CDR1 is ENHRY and CDR2 is SYGVKD in the germline V gene. The CDR3 extends over 16 amino acids.

The gene calls are TRBV18 and TRBJ1-2; 8 nucleotides align to TRBD1. The V gene's germline CDR1 is KGHSH and CDR2 LQKENI. The CDR3 is 14 amino acids. Trimming cost V 3 bases and J 6 bases; bases outside gene matches: 6. In DNA form, the CDR3 reads TGTGCCAGCTCACCCGTACAGGGGGACCATGGCTACACCTTC. This encodes CASSPVQGDHGYTF.

This rearrangement joins TRBV5-1 to TRBJ2-2; D might be TRBD1 (5 bases). From germline, CDR1 is SGHRS and CDR2 YFSETQ. This CDR3 is built from 16 residues. Trimming left V 0 bases short and J 3 bases short, with 12 bases between. CDR3 region: CASSLGWGSYTGELFF. In DNA, the CDR3 is TGCGCCAGCAGCTTGGGCTGGGGCTCTTACACCGGGGAGCTGTTTTTT.

CDR3 sequence: CASSSQGGQETQYF. For the CDR3, the DNA is TGTGCCAGCAGCTCGCAGGGGGGTCAAGAGACCCAGTACTTC. The V gene is TRBV5-5, the J gene TRBJ2-5; TRBD1 is a possible D gene (7 bases). From germline, CDR1 is SGHKS and CDR2 YYEKEE (reference sequence). V lost 3 bases and J lost 2, with 11 bases in between. The CDR3 loop spans 14 amino acids.

This clone has just a few counts. Written as DNA, the CDR3 is TGCAGCGTTGAAACAGACATCAACTATGGCTACACCTTC. Its protein is CSVETDINYGYTF. The V call is TRBV29-1, the J call TRBJ1-2, with D unclear. Trimming cost V 2 bases and J 2 bases, with 9 bases left between them. The CDR3 contains 13 residues. Germline values: CDR1 SQVTM, CDR2 ANQGSEA.

The gene calls are TRBV30 and TRBJ2-2, with D possibly matching TRBD2 (6 bases). Germline lookup yields CDR1 GTSNPN and CDR2 SVGIG (reference sequence). The CDR3 consists of 14 residues. V was clipped by 8 bases and J by 6 bases, with 19 bases between them. The CDR3 DNA reads TGTGCCGGGACTTTTCCCTCGCGGGCCGGGGAGCTGTTTTTT. Residues: CAGTFPSRAGELFF.

The chain links TRBV18 to TRBJ2-2, with D unresolved. The CDR3 is made up of 15 amino acids. Germline V gene sequence: CDR1 KGHSH, CDR2 LQKENI. V gave up 1 base and J gave up 0 bases, with 6 bases separating them. CDR3 sequence: CASSPRQANTGELFF. As DNA, the CDR3 is TGTGCCAGCTCACCACGGCAGGCGAACACCGGGGAGCTGTTTTTT.

This clone was recorded many times. The chain combines TRBV6-5 with TRBJ1-4; no clear D gene. This CDR3 comprises 15 residues. Germline-derived CDR1 and CDR2 are MNHEY and SVGAGI. Trimming stripped 6 bases from V and 0 bases from J, with 11 bases between. The CDR3 bases are TGTGCCAGCAGACCCCACGGGGCAACTAATGAAAAACTGTTTTTT. This codes for CASRPHGATNEKLFF.

This clone was recorded only once. The gene calls are TRBV28 and TRBJ1-2; D unresolved. The CDR3 is 12 residues long. The germline CDR1 and CDR2 sequences are MDHEN and SYDVKM. The V end lost 2 bases, the J end lost 6 bases, and 7 bases lay between the germline ends. The CDR3: CASSLGPNGYTF. The CDR3 DNA reads TGTGCCAGCAGTTTAGGCCCGAATGGCTACACCTTC.

The chain uses TRBV18 and TRBJ1-1; tentative D call: TRBD1 (6 bases). The CDR3 has 15 residues. Germline V gene sequence: CDR1 KGHSH, CDR2 LQKENI. Trimming stripped 0 bases from V and 1 base from J, with 9 bases between. In DNA form, the CDR3 reads TGTGCCAGCTCACCACCGCAGGGGCAGAACACTGAAGCTTTCTTT. Protein product: CASSPPQGQNTEAFF.